Reported below is one T cell receptor (beta chain). On cycle 4 day 1 and cycle 7 day 1, as well as at baseline, blood was sampled. Libraries were prepared by immunoSEQ multiplex PCR; TCRdb keeps only in-frame clonotypes and omits some of them. Here the sample spans 90,000 or so clones, 90% to 95% being singletons. The data are from a study of OX40 agonist ivuxolimab in advanced cancers. V was cut by 1 base and J by 0 bases, with 14 bases left in between. CDR3 size: 17 residues. Germline CDR1 reads LGHNA; CDR2 reads YNFKEQ. The material sequenced was CD4+ or CD8+ T cells sorted from blood, taken in a trial of the OX40 agonist ivuxolimab. The source is an adult with an advanced solid tumor such as melanoma, head and neck, liver or kidney cancer. The V and J genes are TRBV4-2 and TRBJ2-3, with D perhaps assigned TRBD1 or TRBD2 (5 bases each). CDR3: CASSQGGSGRSTDTQYF. CDR3 nucleotides: TGTGCCAGCAGCCAAGGAGGGTCAGGGCGTAGCACAGATACGCAGTATTTT.